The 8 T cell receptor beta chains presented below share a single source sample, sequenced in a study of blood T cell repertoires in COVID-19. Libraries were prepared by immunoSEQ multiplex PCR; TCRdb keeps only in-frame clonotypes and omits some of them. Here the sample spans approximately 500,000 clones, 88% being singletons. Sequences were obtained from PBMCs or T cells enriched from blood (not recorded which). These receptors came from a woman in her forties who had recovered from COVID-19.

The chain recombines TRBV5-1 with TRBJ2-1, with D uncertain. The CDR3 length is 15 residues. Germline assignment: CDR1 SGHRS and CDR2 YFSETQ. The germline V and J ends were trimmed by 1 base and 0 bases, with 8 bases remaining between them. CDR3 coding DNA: TGCGCCAGCAGCTTGTGGGCAGACTCCTACAATGAGCAGTTCTTC. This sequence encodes CASSLWADSYNEQFF.

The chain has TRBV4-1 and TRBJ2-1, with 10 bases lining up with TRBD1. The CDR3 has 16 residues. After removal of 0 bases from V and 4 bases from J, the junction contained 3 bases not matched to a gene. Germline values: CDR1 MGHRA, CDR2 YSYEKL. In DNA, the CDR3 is TGCGCCAGCAGCCAAGAAGGACAGGGGGGTTACAATGAGCAGTTCTTC. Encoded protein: CASSQEGQGGYNEQFF.

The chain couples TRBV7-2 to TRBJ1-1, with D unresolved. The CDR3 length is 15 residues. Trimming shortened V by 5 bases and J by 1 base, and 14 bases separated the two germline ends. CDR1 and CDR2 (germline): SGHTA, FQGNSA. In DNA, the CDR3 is TGTGCCAGCAGCCGGTTGTCGGTCGGGAACACTGAAGCTTTCTTT. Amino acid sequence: CASSRLSVGNTEAFF.

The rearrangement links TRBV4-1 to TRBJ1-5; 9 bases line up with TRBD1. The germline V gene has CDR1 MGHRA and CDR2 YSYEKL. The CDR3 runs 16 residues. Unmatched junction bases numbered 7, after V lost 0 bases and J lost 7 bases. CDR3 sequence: CASSQDPDRGGQPQHF. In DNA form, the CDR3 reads TGCGCCAGCAGCCAAGATCCAGACAGGGGGGGACAGCCCCAGCATTTT.

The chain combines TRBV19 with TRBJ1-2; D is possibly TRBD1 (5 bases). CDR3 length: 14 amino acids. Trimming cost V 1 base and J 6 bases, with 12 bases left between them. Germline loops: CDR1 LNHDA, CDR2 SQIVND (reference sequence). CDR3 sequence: CASSIVGREDGYTF. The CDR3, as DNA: TGTGCCAGTAGTATAGTAGGCAGGGAGGATGGCTACACCTTC.

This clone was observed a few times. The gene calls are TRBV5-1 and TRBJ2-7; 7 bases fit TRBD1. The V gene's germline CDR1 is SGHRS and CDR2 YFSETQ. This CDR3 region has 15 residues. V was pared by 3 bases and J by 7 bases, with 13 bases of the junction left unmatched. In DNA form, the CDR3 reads TGCGCCAGCAGCTACGAATCGGGACAGACAAAAGAGCAGTACTTC. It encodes CASSYESGQTKEQYF.

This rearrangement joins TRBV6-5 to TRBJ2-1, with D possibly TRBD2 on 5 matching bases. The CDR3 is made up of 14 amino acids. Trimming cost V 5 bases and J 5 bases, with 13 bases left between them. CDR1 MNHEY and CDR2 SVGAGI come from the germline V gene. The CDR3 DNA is TGTGCCAGCAGTCTCACTAGAGCTGACAATGAGCAGTTCTTC. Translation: CASSLTRADNEQFF.

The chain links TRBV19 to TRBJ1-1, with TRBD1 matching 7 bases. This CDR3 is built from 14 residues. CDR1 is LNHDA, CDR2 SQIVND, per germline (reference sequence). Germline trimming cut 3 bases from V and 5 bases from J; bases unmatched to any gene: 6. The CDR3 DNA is TGTGCCAGTAGTATCGACAGGGCGTTAACTGAAGCTTTCTTT. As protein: CASSIDRALTEAFF.